These T cell receptor beta chains were read from a single sample in a study of T-cell memory formation after mild COVID-19. Using its own MiXCR run on the 5' RACE reads, TCRdb lists one record per CDR3 protein. The repertoire holds 85,000 to 120,000 distinct CDR3 sequences, with 17% as singletons. Specimen: PBMCs or a T cell subset sorted from them (not recorded which). These receptors were collected from an adult woman who had mild COVID-19 (a few samples of this study predate the infection). Cell type and time point are not known. The conserved cysteine and the conserved F or W are not part of the CDR3 here.

J | V | length | CDR3
TRBJ1-1 | TRBV5-1 | 14 | ASSPWGTGMDTEAF
TRBJ1-1 | TRBV29-1 | 13 | SVVFGTPIYTEAF
TRBJ2-3 | TRBV14 | 13 | ASSQGGEFGDTQY
TRBJ2-3 | TRBV15 | 13 | ATSRSSGGTDTQY
TRBJ2-7 | TRBV20-1 | 11 | SARGRGPVEQY
TRBJ2-7 | TRBV5-1 | 11 | ASSLRSGYEQY
TRBJ2-1 | TRBV29-1 | 11 | SGGEGTYNEQF
TRBJ2-7 | TRBV5-1 | 12 | ASSLAENSYEQY
TRBJ1-2 | TRBV7-8 | 14 | ASSSPGGAADYGYT
TRBJ1-1 | TRBV12-3/TRBV12-4 | 9 | ASGPGAEAF
TRBJ2-1 | TRBV27 | 11 | ASRLAGTLEQF
TRBJ1-5 | TRBV7-9 | 13 | ASSLVGAGDQPQH
TRBJ2-3 | TRBV27 | 15 | ASSLFGEFTSTDTQY
TRBJ2-4 | TRBV5-5 | 12 | ASSLEGQGYIQY
TRBJ2-7 | TRBV13 | 12 | ASSSIDNSYEQY
TRBJ1-1 | TRBV12-3/TRBV12-4 | 14 | ASSFADRGLITEAF
TRBJ1-2 | TRBV12-3/TRBV12-4 | 13 | ASSLDFGLNYGYT
TRBJ1-2 | TRBV4-1 | 13 | ASSEDSLGAYGYT
TRBJ1-5 | TRBV2 | 13 | ASSGLLGWDQPQH
TRBJ1-5 | TRBV4-2 | 15 | ASSHGRDPAMDQPQH
TRBJ2-2 | TRBV7-8 | 14 | ASSQYSGRGSGELF
TRBJ2-1 | TRBV20-1 | 12 | SARGGYESNEQF
TRBJ2-7 | TRBV5-1 | 16 | ASSPYRRGQGVSYEQY
TRBJ1-6 | TRBV25-1 | 16 | ASSEYGGFNSYNSPLH
TRBJ2-7 | TRBV29-1 | 11 | SVEARYSYEQY
TRBJ2-3 | TRBV5-1 | 10 | ASSPEVDTQY
TRBJ2-4 | TRBV6-5 | 12 | ASSYGPGSVIQY
TRBJ2-1 | TRBV9 | 15 | ASSVGGLMGAGGPPP
TRBJ2-1 | TRBV13 | 11 | ASSLRGPNEQF
TRBJ2-1 | TRBV7-6 | 13 | ASRREAGGRDEQF
TRBJ1-2 | TRBV12-3/TRBV12-4 | 14 | ASSIGTHLPNYGYT
TRBJ1-1 | TRBV30 | 11 | AWRPGQRTEAF
TRBJ2-3 | TRBV6-4 | 13 | ASSGLVGGTDTQY
TRBJ2-3 | TRBV20-1 | 14 | SALLGTSEYTDTQY
TRBJ2-2 | TRBV9 | 13 | ASSVDSGGTGELF
TRBJ2-1 | TRBV19 | 13 | ASTPAAGGYNEQF